This T cell receptor (beta chain) was recorded in a study of blood T cell repertoires in COVID-19. Study as a whole: Samples of COVID-19 (acute and convalescent) were obtained from the United States, Italy and Spain.

CDR3 length: 13 residues. The germline V gene encodes CDR1 GTSNPN and CDR2 SVGIG (reference sequence). V lost 8 bases, J lost 7 bases, and 5 bases stayed unmatched. Original methodology: Cell counts per sample came from amplifying reference gene primers. Assay used: immunoSEQ multiplex PCR; TCRdb lists only in-frame clones, some missing. Clonal size and the V and J genes are those of that table, whereas D and trimming came from the DNA. The sample shows more than 150,000 clones, 94% of them seen only once. The source material was peripheral blood. The chain is built from TRBV30 and TRBJ1-6; 10 bases fit TRBD1. This receptor was taken from a man aged 30 to 39 with COVID-19, enrolled during active disease. CDR3 nucleotide sequence: TGTGCCAGTGGGGGACAGGGGAATTCACCCCTCCACTTT. Translating it yields CASGGQGNSPLHF.